The 32 T cell receptor beta chains below were found in one sample sequenced in a study of cytomegalovirus exposure and HLA in healthy donors. Sequenced by immunoSEQ multiplex PCR; TCRdb stores in-frame clones only, minus some. The repertoire holds some 130,000 clones, roughly 90% seen once, with about 6% in the top ten. The sample consisted of PBMCs. The receptors were sampled from a woman between 18 and 29 years old in good health and CMV-seropositive.

The chain links TRBV29-1 to TRBJ2-5; TRBD2 matches at 8 bases. CDR3 size: 14 residues. Germline CDR1 reads SQVTM; CDR2 reads ANQGSEA. J was trimmed by 2 bases and V by 8 bases; bases with no gene match: 10. The CDR3 spells CSLTTRGDQETQYF. The CDR3 DNA reads as TGCAGCCTCACGACGCGGGGGGATCAAGAGACCCAGTACTTC.

This clone was counted once. V and J are TRBV5-1 and TRBJ1-2; 12 bases match TRBD1. Germline assignment: CDR1 SGHRS and CDR2 YFSETQ. V lost 7 bases to trimming and J lost 8 bases; unmatched junction nucleotides: 12. The CDR3 covers 15 residues. The CDR3 reads CASGTPGQGALGYTF. Here the CDR3 DNA reads TGCGCCAGCGGAACACCGGGACAGGGGGCGTTGGGCTACACCTTC.

The rearrangement links TRBV5-8 to TRBJ1-2; no clear D. V was clipped by 4 bases and J by 0 bases, with 10 bases between them. Per germline, CDR1 SGHTS and CDR2 YDEGEE. CDR3 length: 14 residues. The CDR3 sequence is CASSVYIANYGYTF. In DNA form, the CDR3 reads TGTGCCAGCAGCGTTTACATCGCTAACTATGGCTACACCTTC. The variable domain in full, completed from reference TRBV5-8 and TRBJ1-2, reads EAGVTQSPTHLIKTRGQQATLRCSPISGHTSVYWYQQALGLGLQFLLWYDEGEERNRGNFPPRFSGRQFPNYSSELNVNALELEDSALYLCASSVYIANYGYTFGSGTRLTVV.

This chain connects TRBV18 to TRBJ2-7; 11 bases are a match to TRBD2. CDR3 size: 15 residues. Germline CDR1 is KGHSH and CDR2 is LQKENI. V dropped 8 bases and J dropped 4; count of bases not matched to a gene: 10. The CDR3 DNA sequence: TGTGCCAGCGCCCCGGGGCTAGCGGGAGGTTACGAGCAGTACTTC. This codes for CASAPGLAGGYEQYF.

The chain carries TRBV20-1 and TRBJ1-2, with unresolved D. This CDR3 comprises 11 residues. Per germline, CDR1 DFQATT and CDR2 SNEGSKA (reference sequence). V was trimmed by 2 bases and J by 8 bases, leaving 9 bases between them. The DNA of the CDR3 is TGCAGTGCTAGAAAGAGCGGCGGCTACACCTTC. It specifies CSARKSGGYTF.

The chain is built from TRBV5-4 and TRBJ2-7, with D maybe TRBD2 (5 bases). Trimming stripped 5 bases from V and 3 bases from J, with 15 bases between. This CDR3 is 14 amino acids long. The germline V gene encodes CDR1 SGHNT and CDR2 YYREEE (reference sequence). The CDR3 region has the DNA TGTGCCAGCAGGCCCTCTAGCTCTAGCTACGAGCAGTACTTC. It encodes CASRPSSSSYEQYF.

This clone has just one count. This chain links TRBV6-1 with TRBJ2-3, with 8 nucleotides matching TRBD2. The trim removed 3 bases at V and 1 base at J, leaving 9 bases unmatched. The V gene's germline CDR1 is MNHNS and CDR2 SASEGT. The CDR3 runs 17 residues. The chain's CDR3 is CASSEEKRGIRTDTQYF. CDR3 sequence (DNA): TGTGCCAGCAGTGAGGAGAAGCGGGGGATCCGCACAGATACGCAGTATTTT.

CDR3 residues: CASSLGTGLNTEAFF. In nucleotides, the CDR3 is TGCGCCAGCAGCTTGGGGACAGGCCTGAACACTGAAGCTTTCTTT. The V call is TRBV5-1, the J call TRBJ1-1; 7 bases are shared with TRBD1. Looked up from germline, CDR1 is SGHRS and CDR2 is YFSETQ. The CDR3 covers 15 residues. V gave up 0 bases and J gave up 0 bases; unmatched junction bases: 2.

CDR3 bases: TGTGCCAGCAGCGTAGGAACTAGCGGGGCCTATGAGCAGTTCTTC. Translation gives CASSVGTSGAYEQFF. The gene calls are TRBV9 and TRBJ2-1, with TRBD2 matching over 10 bases. With V trimmed by 0 bases and J by 8 bases, 5 bases remained unmatched. The CDR3 length is 15 residues. CDR1 and CDR2 (germline): SGDLS, YYNGEE. Supplemented by reference TRBV9 and TRBJ2-1, the full variable domain reads DSGVTQTPKHLITATGQRVTLRCSPRSGDLSVYWYQQSLDQGLQFLIQYYNGEERAKGNILERFSAQQFPDLHSELNLSSLELGDSALYFCASSVGTSGAYEQFFGPGTRLTVL.

CDR3 DNA: TGTGCCAGCAGTGAAGGGGCTAGCGGCACCTACGAGCAGTACTTC. The encoded protein is CASSEGASGTYEQYF. The chain is built from TRBV2 and TRBJ2-7, with 7 bases aligning to TRBD2. J lost 2 bases, V lost 1 base, and 5 bases had no gene match. This CDR3 spans 15 amino acids. Germline CDR1 reads SNHLY; CDR2 reads FYNNEI.

The V and J genes are TRBV6-1 and TRBJ2-1, with 9 bases identical to TRBD2. The CDR3 consists of 15 residues. With V trimmed by 5 bases and J by 10 bases, 12 bases remained unmatched. Germline loops: CDR1 MNHNS, CDR2 SASEGT. CDR3 nucleotides: TGTGCCAGCAGTCCCCCAGGCGGGGGGGCGGGGGAGCAGTTCTTC. As protein: CASSPPGGGAGEQFF.

The chain combines TRBV18 with TRBJ1-6; 7 bases are a match to TRBD1. The CDR3 length is 14 residues. CDR1 is KGHSH and CDR2 is LQKENI in the germline V gene. After removal of 6 bases from V and 7 bases from J, the junction contained 6 bases not matched to a gene. The CDR3 DNA follows: TGTGCCAGCTCTAGACAGGGTCCGAATTCACCCCTCCACTTT. Translated: CASSRQGPNSPLHF.

The V and J genes are TRBV11-2 and TRBJ2-7; 7 bases align to TRBD1. Germline-derived CDR1 and CDR2 are SGHAT and FQNNGV. The J segment lost 2 bases and the V segment lost 3 bases, leaving 4 bases of the junction unmatched. The CDR3 totals 14 residues. This CDR3 is CASSFTGVTYEQYF. As DNA, the CDR3 is TGTGCCAGCAGCTTTACAGGGGTCACCTACGAGCAGTACTTC.

CDR3 sequence: CASSGRLALEQYF. The CDR3 bases are TGCGCCAGCAGTGGGAGACTAGCTCTCGAGCAGTACTTC. This rearrangement joins TRBV10-2 to TRBJ2-7; 7 bases fit TRBD2. The V and J ends lost 4 bases and 6 bases, in that order; junction bases with no gene match: 6. Per germline, CDR1 WSHSY and CDR2 SAAADI. CDR3 size: 13 residues.

V is TRBV5-8 and J is TRBJ2-2; a weak D match, TRBD2 (5 bases). V lost 2 bases and J lost 2, with 7 bases in between. The CDR3 is made up of 14 amino acids. Germline lookup yields CDR1 SGHTS and CDR2 YDEGEE. The CDR3 sequence: CASSLAANTGELFF. The DNA of the CDR3 is TGTGCCAGCAGCTTAGCGGCAAACACCGGGGAGCTGTTTTTT. The entire variable domain, with the rest obtained from reference TRBV5-8 and TRBJ2-2, is as follows: EAGVTQSPTHLIKTRGQQATLRCSPISGHTSVYWYQQALGLGLQFLLWYDEGEERNRGNFPPRFSGRQFPNYSSELNVNALELEDSALYLCASSLAANTGELFFGEGSRLTVL.

The genes are TRBV6-6 and TRBJ2-7; D unclear. The CDR3 extends over 16 amino acids. V was trimmed by 2 bases and J by 3 bases, leaving 17 bases between them. Germline-derived CDR1 and CDR2 are MNHNY and SVGAGI (reference sequence). The chain's CDR3 is CASSYGSPHPNYEQYF. Here the CDR3 DNA reads TGTGCCAGCAGTTACGGTAGTCCCCACCCGAACTACGAGCAGTACTTC.

The chain links TRBV6-6 to TRBJ1-5, with D perhaps matching TRBD1 (6 bases). V shed 7 bases and J shed 6 bases, with 13 bases lying between them. Germline values: CDR1 MNHNY, CDR2 SVGAGI (reference sequence). The CDR3 runs 13 residues. The CDR3 coding sequence is TGTGCCAGCAAGGGGGAGGGCCCTCAGCCCCAGCATTTT. It specifies CASKGEGPQPQHF.

The V call is TRBV4-1, the J call TRBJ2-7; possibly TRBD1 for D (5 bases). The CDR3 totals 16 residues. Germline CDR1 is MGHRA and CDR2 is YSYEKL. The V end was cut by 4 bases, the J end by 4 bases, with 20 bases between. The CDR3 DNA sequence: TGCGCCAGCAGCCCAGCAATCTCGACAGTGAATTACGAGCAGTACTTC. Translated, it gives CASSPAISTVNYEQYF.

The chain employs TRBV5-1 and TRBJ2-7; a weak D match, TRBD2 (6 bases). The CDR3 extends over 15 amino acids. V dropped 0 bases and J dropped 6 bases, with 16 bases sitting between them. Germline loops: CDR1 SGHRS, CDR2 YFSETQ. The CDR3 sequence is CASSLVPDWRGEQYF. The CDR3 coding sequence is TGCGCCAGCAGCTTGGTACCCGACTGGAGGGGCGAGCAGTACTTC. Complete variable domain (other parts from reference TRBV5-1 and TRBJ2-7): KAGVTQTPRYLIKTRGQQVTLSCSPISGHRSVSWYQQTPGQGLQFLFEYFSETQRNKGNFPGRFSGRQFSNSRSEMNVSTLELGDSALYLCASSLVPDWRGEQYFGPGTRLTVT.

This clone has a handful of counts. The chain links TRBV30 to TRBJ1-3; 12 bases fit TRBD1. CDR1 and CDR2 from the germline V gene are GTSNPN and SVGIG (reference sequence). With 5 bases clipped from V and 7 bases from J, the junction kept 9 bases outside the gene matches. The CDR3 has 15 amino acids. CDR3 sequence: CAWGTGGNPRNTIYF. In nucleotides, the CDR3 is TGTGCCTGGGGGACAGGGGGCAATCCCAGGAACACCATATATTTT.

This sequence joins TRBV29-1 and TRBJ2-7; D ambiguous. The CDR3 totals 11 residues. V gave up 6 bases and J gave up 2 bases, with 8 bases separating them. Germline CDR1 SQVTM, CDR2 ANQGSEA. Written as DNA, the CDR3 is TGCAGCGTCGGTACCACCTACGAGCAGTACTTC. Amino acids: CSVGTTYEQYF.

V gene TRBV7-2 combines with J gene TRBJ2-3, with 9 bases matching TRBD1. J lost 8 bases, V lost 4 bases, and 4 bases had no gene match. The CDR3 runs to 13 residues. The V gene's germline CDR1 is SGHTA and CDR2 FQGNSA. The CDR3 nucleotides read TGTGCCAGCAGCTCCACAGGGGGCGGTACGCAGTATTTT. Protein: CASSSTGGGTQYF.

The V and J genes are TRBV7-8 and TRBJ1-5; a weak D match, TRBD1 (5 bases). V lost 8 bases and J lost 4, with 15 bases in between. The CDR3 is 14 amino acids. CDR1 and CDR2 (germline): SGHVS, FQNEAQ. The CDR3: CASGPGGTNQPQHF. The CDR3 DNA sequence: TGTGCCAGCGGCCCGGGGGGTACTAATCAGCCCCAGCATTTT.

The chain recombines TRBV14 with TRBJ2-6, with 7 nucleotides matching TRBD1. Per the germline V gene, CDR1 is SGHDN and CDR2 is FVKESK. The V and J ends lost 4 bases and 4 bases, in that order; junction bases with no gene match: 10. This CDR3 has 17 amino acids. In DNA form, the CDR3 reads TGTGCCAGCAGCCTGGGACAGTTGGCGGTGGGGGCCAACGTCCTGACTTTC. Protein sequence: CASSLGQLAVGANVLTF. Variable domain in full (rest from reference TRBV14 and TRBJ2-6): EAGVTQFPSHSVIEKGQTVTLRCDPISGHDNLYWYRRVMGKEIKFLLHFVKESKQDESGMPNNRFLAERTGGTYSTLKVQPAELEDSGVYFCASSLGQLAVGANVLTFGAGSRLTVL.

The chain couples TRBV5-1 to TRBJ1-1, with 7 bases fitting TRBD1. This CDR3 contains 15 residues. CDR1 and CDR2 from the germline V gene are SGHRS and YFSETQ. V shed 4 bases, J shed 2 bases, and the junction held 8 bases outside the gene matches. The CDR3 region is CASSLMTGTNTEAFF. The CDR3 DNA follows: TGCGCCAGCAGCCTAATGACAGGGACTAACACTGAAGCTTTCTTT.

This chain joins TRBV7-2 and TRBJ2-3, with TRBD2 matching 15 bases. Germline V gives CDR1 SGHTA, CDR2 FQGNSA. V lost 5 bases to trimming and J lost 3 bases; unmatched junction nucleotides: 6. The CDR3 is 17 amino acids. CDR3: CASSPPGLAGGTDTQYF. The CDR3 DNA reads TGTGCCAGCAGCCCCCCGGGACTAGCGGGGGGTACAGATACGCAGTATTTT.

This chain uses TRBV28 with TRBJ1-2; a possible D gene is TRBD1 (6 bases). Trimming took off 4 bases at V and 4 bases at J, with 10 bases between the two ends. The CDR3 is made up of 13 amino acids. Per the germline V gene, CDR1 is MDHEN and CDR2 is SYDVKM. The CDR3 region has the DNA TGTGCCAGCAGTTCTCAGGGGCCCTATGGCTACACCTTC. Protein sequence: CASSSQGPYGYTF.

V gene TRBV9 combines with J gene TRBJ2-3; D is possibly TRBD2 (5 bases). Deletions cut 3 bases from V and 0 bases from J, with 14 bases between. CDR1 and CDR2 from the germline V gene are SGDLS and YYNGEE. This CDR3 region has 16 residues. In DNA form, the CDR3 reads TGTGCCAGCAGCGCCCGGGGTTCTCCTAGCACAGATACGCAGTATTTT. This sequence encodes CASSARGSPSTDTQYF.

The chain carries TRBV25-1 and TRBJ2-7, with 12 bases matching TRBD1. The junction had 13 bases not matched to a gene; V was cut back by 8 bases and J by 5 bases. The CDR3 spans 16 residues. Germline V lookup: CDR1 MGHDK, CDR2 SYGVNS. The CDR3 is CASAKSTGTGGDEQYF. CDR3 sequence (DNA): TGTGCCAGCGCGAAAAGCACCGGGACAGGGGGCGACGAGCAGTACTTC.

This chain uses TRBV15 with TRBJ2-5, with 13 bases matching TRBD2. V was pared by 5 bases and J by 1 base, with 10 bases of the junction left unmatched. From germline, CDR1 is LNHNV and CDR2 YYDKDF (reference sequence). The CDR3 sequence is 18 residues long. This CDR3 reads CATSPQGTSGVFQETQYF. CDR3 in DNA: TGTGCCACCAGCCCTCAGGGGACTAGCGGGGTGTTCCAAGAGACCCAGTACTTC.

This rearrangement joins TRBV6-1 to TRBJ2-1, with 11 bases that match TRBD1. Germline V CDR1 and CDR2: MNHNS, SASEGT. V lost 8 bases to trimming and J lost 6 bases; unmatched junction nucleotides: 6. This CDR3 region has 14 residues. The DNA of the CDR3 is TGTGCCAGCCTTGGGACAGGGGGATTCAATGAGCAGTTCTTC. It codes for CASLGTGGFNEQFF.

The chain employs TRBV7-9 and TRBJ1-2; the match to TRBD1 covers 10 bases. The CDR3 totals 14 residues. With 5 bases clipped from V and 8 bases from J, the junction kept 8 bases outside the gene matches. The germline CDR1 and CDR2 sequences are SEHNR and FQNEAQ (reference sequence). CDR3 sequence (DNA): TGTGCCAGCAGCGGGGGGGACAGGGGAAGAGGCTACACCTTC. This sequence encodes CASSGGDRGRGYTF.